The next 20 T cell receptor beta chains were all read from a single sample in a study of siplizumab effects on memory and regulatory T cells. Generated by immunoSEQ multiplex PCR, the TCRdb table keeps only in-frame clones and is missing some. This sample has 95,000 to 110,000 clones, with about 94% found just once. Source material: Tregs sorted from blood. These receptors were taken from a human donor in good health.

The CDR3 loop reads CASSPPGRPEAFF. CDR3 nucleotides: TGTGCCAGCTCACCACCGGGTAGGCCTGAAGCTTTCTTT. The V and J genes are TRBV18 and TRBJ1-1; D is undetermined. CDR3 length: 13 residues. Per germline, CDR1 KGHSH and CDR2 LQKENI. The V and J ends lost 0 bases and 6 bases respectively, with 8 bases between them.

The V gene is TRBV5-4, the J gene TRBJ2-3; 8 nucleotides align to TRBD2. Germline CDR1 SGHNT, CDR2 YYREEE (reference sequence). The CDR3 is 19 residues long. Losses at the gene ends were 5 bases for V and 4 bases for J; bases not matched to a gene: 21. The CDR3 nucleotides are TGTGCCAGCAGGTCACCTCAGGGTACCGGGGGGGCCGACGCAGATACGCAGTATTTT. Translating gives CASRSPQGTGGADADTQYF.

This clone was seen a single time. The V and J genes are TRBV29-1 and TRBJ1-2; D possibly corresponds to TRBD1 (5 bases). The CDR3 runs 12 residues. Germline CDR1 SQVTM, CDR2 ANQGSEA. Between the trimmed V and J ends, which lost 7 bases and 4 bases, there was a span of 13 bases. For the CDR3, the DNA is TGCAGCGCCCCGACAGAGATCTATGGCTACACCTTC. It codes for CSAPTEIYGYTF.

The rearrangement links TRBV5-1 to TRBJ1-4, with D perhaps matching TRBD1 (5 bases). Germline loops: CDR1 SGHRS, CDR2 YFSETQ. CDR3 length equals 12 residues. V was pared by 4 bases and J by 14 bases, with 15 bases between. The CDR3 DNA sequence: TGCGCCAGCAGCCACCAAGGGGAAATCCTGTTTTTT. It specifies CASSHQGEILFF.

The chain links TRBV30 to TRBJ1-5, with D perhaps TRBD1 (6 bases). The V end was cut by 0 bases, the J end by 0 bases, with 12 bases between. From germline, CDR1 is GTSNPN and CDR2 SVGIG (reference sequence). This CDR3 comprises 16 residues. The CDR3 spells CAWSVQGTFSNQPQHF. The CDR3 DNA sequence: TGTGCCTGGAGTGTACAAGGGACATTTAGCAATCAGCCCCAGCATTTT.

The V call is TRBV7-6, the J call TRBJ2-7; 7 nucleotides match TRBD2. The CDR3 spans 14 residues. The J segment lost 0 bases and the V segment lost 8 bases, leaving 7 bases of the junction unmatched. Germline V gives CDR1 SGHVS, CDR2 FNYEAQ. Here the CDR3 reads CASVASGSSYEQYF. In nucleotides, the CDR3 is TGTGCCAGCGTGGCTAGCGGAAGCTCCTACGAGCAGTACTTC.

A single count supports this clone. The genes are TRBV2 and TRBJ1-6, with D unresolved. The CDR3 runs to 15 residues. The V end lost 4 bases, the J end lost 1 base, and 8 bases lay between the germline ends. In germline, CDR1 is SNHLY, CDR2 FYNNEI. Here the CDR3 reads CASSAPPSYNSPLHF. CDR3 coding DNA: TGTGCCAGCAGTGCCCCACCTTCCTATAATTCACCCCTCCACTTT.

The V and J genes are TRBV5-1 and TRBJ1-2; 9 bases match TRBD1. Per the germline V gene, CDR1 is SGHRS and CDR2 is YFSETQ. The CDR3 sequence is 16 residues long. Losses at the gene ends were 7 bases for V and 4 bases for J; bases not matched to a gene: 14. For the CDR3, the DNA is TGCGCCAGCCAAGCCGGGACAGGGACTTGGGGCTATGGCTACACCTTC. Residues: CASQAGTGTWGYGYTF.

The CDR3 sequence: CASSTRGATYEQYF. CDR3 sequence (DNA): TGTGCCAGCAGTACCAGGGGCGCTACCTACGAGCAGTACTTC. This chain joins TRBV6-5 and TRBJ2-7, with D tentatively TRBD1 (6 bases). The CDR3 runs to 14 residues. V lost 5 bases and J 2 bases, leaving 13 bases between the germline ends. CDR1 MNHEY and CDR2 SVGAGI come from the germline V gene.

The V gene is TRBV18, the J gene TRBJ2-7; D possibly corresponds to TRBD1 (6 bases). Germline V gene data show CDR1 as KGHSH and CDR2 as LQKENI. The V and J ends lost 3 bases and 6 bases respectively, with 12 bases between them. This CDR3 has 13 residues. CDR3 protein: CASSPIQGSEQYF. DNA of the CDR3: TGTGCCAGCTCACCTATACAGGGAAGCGAGCAGTACTTC.

The rearrangement links TRBV4-1 to TRBJ2-3; 11 bases line up with TRBD2. With 6 bases clipped from V and 0 bases from J, the junction kept 8 bases outside the gene matches. The CDR3 is 17 amino acids. Looked up from germline, CDR1 is MGHRA and CDR2 is YSYEKL. CDR3 protein: CASSRLGLAASTDTQYF. In DNA, the CDR3 is TGCGCCAGCAGTCGATTGGGACTAGCGGCTAGCACAGATACGCAGTATTTT.

This chain links TRBV11-2 with TRBJ2-2; D may match TRBD1 or TRBD2 (6 bases each). Germline assignment: CDR1 SGHAT and CDR2 FQNNGV. The CDR3 runs 15 residues. V lost 2 bases and J lost 9, with 16 bases in between. The CDR3 DNA reads TGTGCCAGCAGCTTAAACTCGCCGGGGGCCAGGGAGCTGTTTTTT. It yields the protein CASSLNSPGARELFF.

The chain recombines TRBV14 with TRBJ1-1; D is ambiguous. Trimming cost V 4 bases and J 2 bases, with 11 bases left between them. The CDR3 has 14 amino acids. CDR1 is SGHDN, CDR2 FVKESK, per germline. CDR3 region: CASSRVHPNTEAFF. CDR3 sequence (DNA): TGTGCCAGCAGCCGGGTACATCCAAACACTGAAGCTTTCTTT.

The CDR3 reads CASSWVYQPQHF. CDR3 nucleotide sequence: TGTGCCAGCAGTTGGGTTTATCAGCCCCAGCATTTT. V usage is TRBV6-1 and J usage is TRBJ1-5; D not resolved. This CDR3 is built from 12 residues. Germline-derived CDR1 and CDR2 are MNHNS and SASEGT. V lost 5 bases and J lost 5, with 7 bases in between.

The V call is TRBV25-1, the J call TRBJ1-6; D is possibly TRBD1 (5 bases). CDR1 is MGHDK, CDR2 SYGVNS, per germline. Trimming removed 6 bases at V and 0 bases at J, with 18 bases between. The CDR3 is 18 residues long. The CDR3 DNA sequence: TGTGCCAGCAGCCTAGGAGGGGCAATTAGCTCCTATAATTCACCCCTCCACTTT. Protein sequence: CASSLGGAISSYNSPLHF.

This rearrangement joins TRBV14 to TRBJ1-2, with 9 bases identical to TRBD1. Germline V lookup: CDR1 SGHDN, CDR2 FVKESK. The CDR3 extends over 16 amino acids. V lost 4 bases, J lost 7 bases, and 13 bases stayed unmatched. The CDR3 sequence is CASSRYGTGTLGGYTF. DNA of the CDR3: TGTGCCAGCAGCCGTTATGGGACAGGGACCTTAGGTGGCTACACCTTC. The variable domain in full, completed from reference TRBV14 and TRBJ1-2, reads EAGVTQFPSHSVIEKGQTVTLRCDPISGHDNLYWYRRVMGKEIKFLLHFVKESKQDESGMPNNRFLAERTGGTYSTLKVQPAELEDSGVYFCASSRYGTGTLGGYTFGSGTRLTVV.

This clone was detected only once. V is TRBV10-3 and J is TRBJ2-3, with a tentative D call TRBD1 (6 bases). CDR3 length: 15 amino acids. The V gene's germline CDR1 is ENHRY and CDR2 SYGVKD. The ends were cut back, 0 bases at V and 2 bases at J, with 9 bases in the middle. This CDR3 reads CAISESDSHTDTQYF. In DNA form, the CDR3 reads TGTGCCATCAGTGAGTCGGACAGCCACACAGATACGCAGTATTTT.

Written as DNA, the CDR3 is TGCGCCAGCAGCCCTAAAACAGGGTCTGGAAACACCATATATTTT. Its translation is CASSPKTGSGNTIYF. The gene calls are TRBV4-1 and TRBJ1-3, with TRBD1 as a possible D gene (6 bases). The CDR3 is made up of 15 amino acids. Trimming removed 4 bases from V and 1 base from J, with 11 bases in between. Germline-derived CDR1 and CDR2 are MGHRA and YSYEKL.

This chain uses TRBV11-3 with TRBJ2-6, with D possibly TRBD2 on 5 matching bases. The V end lost 1 base, the J end lost 7 bases, and 8 bases lay between the germline ends. This CDR3 contains 14 residues. Germline CDR1 SGHNT, CDR2 YENEEA. The chain's CDR3 is CASSLGEPANVLTF. The CDR3 DNA sequence: TGTGCCAGCAGCTTAGGGGAGCCTGCCAACGTCCTGACTTTC.

The chain links TRBV6-5 to TRBJ1-1; D is undetermined. V was trimmed by 0 bases and J by 4 bases, leaving 12 bases between them. CDR3 length: 15 amino acids. Per germline, CDR1 MNHEY and CDR2 SVGAGI. The CDR3 bases are TGTGCCAGCAGTTACTCGAGAATCCCCGGCACTGAAGCTTTCTTT. Residues: CASSYSRIPGTEAFF.